A selection of T cell receptor beta chains follows, all from one sample in a study of graft-versus-host responses after intestinal transplantation. What these receptors recognize is not known. Using immunoSEQ multiplex PCR, the repertoire was profiled, and TCRdb retains in-frame clones only, with some absent. Altogether 90,000 to 95,000 clones are present, about 93% being singletons, with the ten largest covering less than 0.5%. Here the sequenced sample was unstimulated CD8+ T cells sorted from spleen or lymph node cells, taken before intestinal transplant. The receptors shown here come from a human donor who received an intestinal transplant. The CDR3 runs from the conserved cysteine through the conserved F or W. D genes are given only for firm matches. Only some rows state a clone size, as once, few, many or a class for expanded clones.

j_call d_call clone_size v_call cdr3_aa cdr3_nt
TRBJ2-7 TRBD1 - TRBV7-9 CASSSDRKVYEQYF TGTGCCAGCAGCTCGGACAGGAAAGTCTACGAGCAGTACTTC
TRBJ2-7 - - TRBV7-8 CASTPAGDYYEQYF TGTGCCAGCACCCCAGCAGGGGATTACTACGAGCAGTACTTC
TRBJ2-7 TRBD1 - TRBV5-6 CASSLGTGAYEQYF TGTGCCAGCAGCTTAGGGACAGGGGCCTACGAGCAGTACTTC
TRBJ1-2 - - TRBV13 CASSLGMEGPMRGYTF TGTGCCAGCAGCTTAGGCATGGAGGGTCCCATGAGAGGCTACACCTTC
TRBJ1-6 - - TRBV5-4 CASSWEGSPLHF TGTGCCAGCAGCTGGGAGGGTTCACCCCTCCACTTT
TRBJ2-5 - - TRBV30 CAARAAETQYF TGTGCCGCCCGAGCTGCGGAGACCCAGTACTTC
TRBJ2-3 TRBD2 - TRBV7-3 CASSSLAGGTDTQYF TGTGCCAGCAGCTCCCTAGCGGGGGGCACAGATACGCAGTATTTT
TRBJ1-2 TRBD1 - TRBV5-5 CASSLETQGIYGYTF TGTGCCAGCAGCCTCGAAACACAGGGGATATATGGCTACACCTTC
TRBJ1-5 - - TRBV5-6 CASSFRGSRQPQHF TGTGCCAGCAGCTTCCGGGGATCGAGGCAGCCCCAGCATTTT
TRBJ2-3 - - TRBV27 CASSLMRAGDTQYF TGTGCCAGCAGTTTAATGAGGGCCGGGGATACGCAGTATTTT
TRBJ2-3 TRBD2 - TRBV28 CASSTSGSRPDTQYF TGTGCCAGCAGCACTAGCGGGAGTAGGCCAGATACGCAGTATTTT
TRBJ2-7 TRBD2 - TRBV30 CAWAPQIGTSMYEQYF TGTGCCTGGGCCCCCCAGATCGGGACTAGCATGTACGAGCAGTACTTC
TRBJ2-7 TRBD1 - TRBV6-6 CASSYSRTGGDYEQYF TGTGCCAGCAGTTACTCCCGGACAGGGGGCGACTACGAGCAGTACTTC
TRBJ2-3 TRBD2 - TRBV4-1 CASSQVIAAGEADTQYF TGCGCCAGCAGCCAAGTTATCGCGGCGGGAGAAGCAGATACGCAGTATTTT
TRBJ1-5 TRBD1 - TRBV5-6 CASSGQGGQPQHF TGTGCCAGCAGCGGACAGGGAGGCCAGCCCCAGCATTTT
TRBJ1-6 - - TRBV7-9 CASTDIGNSPLHF TGTGCCAGCACCGACATTGGAAATTCACCCCTCCACTTT
TRBJ2-7 TRBD2 - TRBV6-1 CASSEGHTSGGTFEQYF TGTGCCAGCAGTGAAGGCCACACTAGCGGGGGAACCTTTGAGCAGTACTTC
TRBJ2-1 TRBD2 once TRBV6-5 CASSYGLAVNNEQFF TGTGCCAGCAGTTACGGCCTAGCGGTGAACAATGAGCAGTTCTTC
TRBJ2-7 TRBD2 - TRBV28 CASSPGLGDYEQYF TGTGCCAGCAGTCCGGGACTAGGCGACTACGAGCAGTACTTC
TRBJ1-1 - - TRBV7-3 CASSITGGSNTEAFF TGTGCCAGCAGCATCACGGGGGGGTCGAACACTGAAGCCTTCTTT
TRBJ1-1 - - TRBV19 CASSVGRAGTEAFF TGTGCCAGTTCCGTGGGCAGGGCAGGCACTGAAGCTTTCTTT
TRBJ2-1 TRBD2 - TRBV27 CASSFLPLAGLDNEQFF TGTGCCAGCAGTTTCCTCCCCTTAGCGGGATTGGACAATGAGCAGTTCTTC
TRBJ2-1 - - TRBV5-3 CARTLQGGTGHPGQFF TGTGCCAGAACCCTGCAAGGCGGGACTGGCCATCCTGGGCAGTTCTTC
TRBJ2-3 - - TRBV15 CATSARQLSPQYF TGTGCCACCAGCGCACGACAACTGTCTCCGCAGTATTTT
TRBJ2-1 TRBD2 - TRBV5-6 CASSLGLAGESPYNEQFF TGTGCCAGCAGCTTGGGGCTAGCGGGAGAATCGCCCTACAATGAGCAGTTCTTC
TRBJ2-1 TRBD2 - TRBV9 CASSAGGAVPTYNEQFF TGTGCCAGCAGCGCCGGGGGGGCCGTACCTACCTACAATGAGCAGTTCTTC
TRBJ2-7 - - TRBV30 CAWKEVGHEQYF TGTGCCTGGAAGGAAGTGGGCCACGAGCAGTACTTC
TRBJ2-7 - - TRBV7-2 CASSLGLAGGAYEQYF TGTGCCAGCAGCTTAGGTCTCGCCGGGGGAGCCTACGAGCAGTACTTC
TRBJ1-1 TRBD1 once TRBV15 CATSGTGVNTEAFF TGTGCCACCAGCGGAACAGGGGTGAACACTGAAGCTTTCTTT
TRBJ2-7 TRBD1 once TRBV5-4 CASSWGTGGSYEQYF TGTGCCAGCAGCTGGGGGACAGGGGGCTCCTACGAGCAGTACTTC
TRBJ2-1 - - TRBV30 CALDTGSGEQFF TGTGCCCTGGATACGGGATCGGGGGAGCAGTTCTTC
TRBJ2-3 TRBD2 - TRBV27 CASSTGLAGGRNTQYF TGTGCCAGCAGCACCGGACTAGCGGGGGGCCGGAATACGCAGTATTTT
TRBJ2-6 TRBD1 - TRBV4-3 CASSQESRGTGANVLTF TGCGCCAGCAGCCAAGAGTCCAGGGGGACTGGGGCCAACGTCCTGACTTTC
TRBJ1-1 TRBD1 - TRBV11-2 CASDQGARTEAFF TGTGCCAGCGATCAGGGGGCCCGGACTGAAGCTTTCTTT
TRBJ1-2 TRBD1 - TRBV7-9 CASSLLGQETYGYTF TGTGCCAGCAGCTTACTGGGACAGGAAACCTATGGCTACACCTTC
TRBJ2-3 - - TRBV7-9 CASSVDSSDTQYF TGTGCCAGCAGCGTCGACTCCAGTGATACGCAGTATTTT
TRBJ2-1 TRBD2 - TRBV15 CATSRVGGGGYNEQFF TGTGCCACCAGCAGAGTCGGCGGGGGGGGATACAATGAGCAGTTCTTC
TRBJ2-1 - - TRBV12-5 CASGLGDNNNEQFF TGTGCTAGTGGTTTGGGTGACAACAACAATGAGCAGTTCTTC
TRBJ1-2 - - TRBV4-3 CASSRGVGLPEGYGYTF TGCGCCAGCAGCAGAGGAGTGGGACTCCCTGAGGGCTATGGCTACACCTTC